This entry is about one T cell receptor beta chain. These data come from a study of cytomegalovirus exposure and HLA in healthy donors. Repertoires were generated with immunoSEQ multiplex PCR, while TCRdb's copy carries only in-frame clones and drops some. The profile shows about 97,000 clones, roughly 95% of them singletons. The length of the CDR3 is 14 residues. Germline lookup yields CDR1 SEHNR and CDR2 FQNEAQ (reference sequence). V gave up 1 base and J gave up 6 bases, with 13 bases separating them. The V call is TRBV7-9, the J call TRBJ2-7, with D perhaps TRBD2 (5 bases). This sequence was found in a woman aged 18-29 years in good health and CMV-seronegative. Sequencing input: PBMCs. The CDR3 loop reads CASSLGGIGIEQYF. The DNA of the CDR3 is TGTGCCAGCAGCTTAGGAGGGATAGGGATCGAGCAGTACTTC.